These 19 T cell receptor beta chains came from one sample sequenced in a study of cytomegalovirus exposure and HLA in healthy donors. The PCR employed 60 Vbeta primers together with 13 Jbeta primers. Produced via immunoSEQ multiplex PCR; TCRdb's table is partial and in-frame only. The table shows about 110,000 clones, with about 74% occurring only once. Specimen: PBMCs. The receptors were sampled from a woman in her thirties or forties in good health and CMV-seropositive.

In its sample, this clone was seen a few times. The chain combines TRBV28 with TRBJ2-1; 8 nucleotides agree with TRBD1. V shed 3 bases, J shed 6 bases, and the junction held 7 bases outside the gene matches. In germline, CDR1 is MDHEN, CDR2 SYDVKM. The CDR3 sequence is 15 residues long. Here the CDR3 reads CASSLWQGAFNEQFF. The CDR3, as DNA: TGTGCCAGCAGTTTGTGGCAGGGGGCCTTCAATGAGCAGTTCTTC. Based on the CDR3 plus reference TRBV28 and TRBJ2-1, the full variable domain is DVKVTQSSRYLVKRTGEKVFLECVQDMDHENMFWYRQDPGLGLRLIYFSYDVKMKEKGDIPEGYSVSREKKERFSLILESASTNQTSMYLCASSLWQGAFNEQFFGPGTRLTVL.

CDR3 DNA: TGTGCCAGCAGCTTGATCGCGGGGAACACTGAAGCTTTCTTT. Translated: CASSLIAGNTEAFF. The chain combines TRBV5-4 with TRBJ1-1; D not certain. The V and J ends lost 1 base and 1 base respectively, with 8 bases between them. The germline gives CDR1 SGHNT, CDR2 YYREEE (reference sequence). The CDR3 loop spans 14 amino acids.

V and J are TRBV19 and TRBJ1-3; 7 bases align to TRBD1. The germline V gene encodes CDR1 LNHDA and CDR2 SQIVND (reference sequence). The CDR3 consists of 15 residues. Trimming at V came to 3 bases and at J to 5 bases, leaving 7 bases not matched to a gene. The CDR3 loop is CASSIGTAYRNTIYF. CDR3 nucleotides: TGTGCCAGTAGTATCGGGACAGCTTACAGAAACACCATATATTTT.

This rearrangement joins TRBV10-2 to TRBJ2-7; 10 nucleotides agree with TRBD2. Germline CDR1 is WSHSY and CDR2 is SAAADI. CDR3 length: 14 amino acids. V dropped 7 bases and J dropped 3; count of bases not matched to a gene: 6. Here the CDR3 reads CASKGTSDLYEQYF. The CDR3 DNA is TGCGCCAGCAAAGGGACTAGCGACCTCTACGAGCAGTACTTC.

This clone was seen a handful of times. This chain joins TRBV5-4 and TRBJ2-7; 8 bases are a match to TRBD1. The germline CDR1 and CDR2 sequences are SGHNT and YYREEE (reference sequence). With V trimmed by 4 bases and J by 7 bases, 7 bases remained unmatched. The CDR3 contains 13 residues. The CDR3 protein is CASSRTGWAEQYF. The CDR3 DNA is TGTGCCAGCAGCAGGACAGGGTGGGCAGAGCAGTACTTC.

This chain connects TRBV28 to TRBJ2-1; 9 nucleotides align to TRBD2. Trimming at V came to 6 bases and at J to 8 bases, leaving 11 bases not matched to a gene. The length of the CDR3 is 15 residues. Germline-derived CDR1 and CDR2 are MDHEN and SYDVKM. CDR3 amino acids: CASRGGGGAIDEQFF. In nucleotides, the CDR3 is TGTGCCAGCAGGGGTGGCGGGGGGGCCATTGATGAGCAGTTCTTC.

The chain joins TRBV6-6 to TRBJ1-1; TRBD1 agrees at 8 bases. The junction had 5 bases not matched to a gene; V was cut back by 7 bases and J by 1 base. Germline V gives CDR1 MNHNY, CDR2 SVGAGI (reference sequence). The CDR3 spans 14 residues. The CDR3 region is CASTPDRANTEAFF. CDR3 nucleotides: TGTGCCAGCACCCCGGACAGGGCGAACACTGAAGCTTTCTTT.

This rearrangement joins TRBV6-6 to TRBJ1-1, with a tentative D call TRBD1 (6 bases). From germline, CDR1 is MNHNY and CDR2 SVGAGI (reference sequence). V was cut by 5 bases and J by 1 base, with 14 bases left in between. The CDR3 contains 15 residues. The CDR3 DNA follows: TGTGCCAGCAGTACAGCCCTGACAGGGAACACTGAAGCTTTCTTT. Protein product: CASSTALTGNTEAFF.

The chain joins TRBV12-5 to TRBJ2-3, with 9 bases that match TRBD2. The CDR3 runs to 16 residues. J was trimmed by 2 bases and V by 6 bases; bases with no gene match: 9. The germline CDR1 and CDR2 sequences are LGHNT and FRNRAP. The CDR3 region has the DNA TGTGCTAGTGGGCGGGGGGGGACACGGTCCACAGATACGCAGTATTTT. Its protein is CASGRGGTRSTDTQYF.

The genes are TRBV19 and TRBJ2-5, with 7 bases fitting TRBD1. Germline CDR1 reads LNHDA; CDR2 reads SQIVND (reference sequence). The CDR3 length is 15 residues. The ends lost 5 bases at V and 4 bases at J; junction bases unmatched: 10. CDR3 region: CASSSRQGRGETQYF. DNA for the CDR3: TGTGCCAGTAGTTCAAGACAGGGAAGGGGAGAGACCCAGTACTTC.

The table lists this clone with a count of one. The chain is built from TRBV6-5 and TRBJ1-2; TRBD1 agrees at 8 bases. J gave up 8 bases and V 4 bases, and 12 bases lay outside the gene matches. CDR3 length: 15 amino acids. CDR1 and CDR2 from the germline V gene are MNHEY and SVGAGI. This chain's CDR3 is CASSSPGQAGRGYTF. Here the CDR3 DNA reads TGTGCCAGCAGTTCTCCGGGACAGGCAGGGAGAGGCTACACCTTC.

This chain uses TRBV7-3 with TRBJ2-3, with 7 bases matching TRBD2. Germline V gene data show CDR1 as SGHTA and CDR2 as FQGTGA. J gave up 5 bases and V 1 base, and 6 bases lay outside the gene matches. This CDR3 region has 15 residues. The DNA of the CDR3 is TGTGCCAGCAGCTTAAATCCGGGGGAGGGAGATACGCAGTATTTT. Encoded protein: CASSLNPGEGDTQYF.

The CDR3 DNA sequence: TGCGCCAGCAGCGCGGGACAGGGAGACACTGAAGCTTTCTTT. Protein product: CASSAGQGDTEAFF. The V gene is TRBV5-1, the J gene TRBJ1-1; TRBD1 matches 9 bases. The J segment lost 3 bases and the V segment lost 4 bases, leaving 4 bases of the junction unmatched. CDR3 length: 14 residues. The germline CDR1 and CDR2 sequences are SGHRS and YFSETQ. Variable domain in full (rest from reference TRBV5-1 and TRBJ1-1): KAGVTQTPRYLIKTRGQQVTLSCSPISGHRSVSWYQQTPGQGLQFLFEYFSETQRNKGNFPGRFSGRQFSNSRSEMNVSTLELGDSALYLCASSAGQGDTEAFFGQGTRLTVV.

This clone was picked up a small number of times. The V call is TRBV7-8, the J call TRBJ2-7, with 10 nucleotides matching TRBD2. V gave up 1 base and J gave up 1 base; unmatched junction bases: 13. The germline V gene encodes CDR1 SGHVS and CDR2 FQNEAQ. There are 19 residues in the CDR3. The CDR3 DNA sequence: TGTGCCAGCAGCTTAGTGGGAGGGGCTAGCGGGGGCCTGTCCTACGAGCAGTACTTC. Its protein product is CASSLVGGASGGLSYEQYF.

The genes are TRBV5-1 and TRBJ2-2; TRBD1 matches 8 bases. Trimming at V came to 6 bases and at J to 0 bases, leaving 4 bases not matched to a gene. The CDR3 totals 15 residues. CDR1 and CDR2 from the germline V gene are SGHRS and YFSETQ. The CDR3 loop reads CASTDRGSNTGELFF. The CDR3 DNA reads TGCGCCAGCACCGACAGGGGCTCGAACACCGGGGAGCTGTTTTTT.

This clone was observed a handful of times. The rearrangement uses TRBV12-5 and TRBJ1-1; D unresolved. Trimming cost V 0 bases and J 8 bases, with 10 bases left between them. The CDR3 length is 13 residues. Germline loops: CDR1 LGHNT, CDR2 FRNRAP. The CDR3 DNA reads as TGTGCTAGTGGTTTGGTAGATCGGTGGGAAGCTTTCTTT. This encodes CASGLVDRWEAFF.

A word on this clone: At one boundary the junction diverges from the germline segment, which might be a read error. This rearrangement joins TRBV7-7 to TRBJ1-1, with D uncertain. Germline V CDR1 and CDR2: SSHAT, FNYEAQ (reference sequence). The CDR3 extends over 15 amino acids. Here the CDR3 reads CASSPPTLGNTEAFF. CDR3 nucleotide sequence: TGTGCTAGCAGCCCGCCCACTCTTGGGAACACTGAAGCTTTCTTT.

The rearrangement uses TRBV30 and TRBJ1-1, with 9 bases identical to TRBD1. V was clipped by 3 bases and J by 1 base; unmatched bases: 9. The length of the CDR3 is 16 residues. CDR1 is GTSNPN and CDR2 is SVGIG in the germline V gene (reference sequence). CDR3 sequence: CAWSRNPGQGNTEAFF. DNA of the CDR3: TGTGCCTGGAGCAGAAATCCGGGACAGGGGAACACTGAAGCTTTCTTT.

The V gene is TRBV30, the J gene TRBJ2-3; 8 positions match TRBD1. The CDR3 length is 14 residues. J gave up 6 bases and V 1 base, and 6 bases lay outside the gene matches. Germline CDR1 GTSNPN, CDR2 SVGIG (reference sequence). CDR3 in amino acids: CAWSAQDRVDTQYF. For the CDR3, the DNA is TGTGCCTGGAGTGCCCAGGACAGGGTGGATACGCAGTATTTT.